These 29 T cell receptor beta chains were sequenced from one sample in a study of technical replicates of blood from four donors. Sequencing used immunoSEQ multiplex PCR; TCRdb keeps in-frame clones, though not all of them. The sample holds 50,000 to 70,000 clones, around 87% seen once. The sequencing sample was made of PBMCs. The receptor source for this set is a human donor in good health. Some clones in this sample may be carry-over from other donors' samples.

CDR3 in amino acids: CASSERRGWSYEQYF. CDR3 in DNA: TGTGCCAGCAGTGAACGGCGGGGGTGGTCCTACGAGCAGTACTTC. The chain recombines TRBV25-1 with TRBJ2-7; 7 nucleotides agree with TRBD2. Losses at the gene ends were 2 bases for V and 1 base for J; bases not matched to a gene: 5. Germline V gives CDR1 MGHDK, CDR2 SYGVNS. The CDR3 covers 15 residues.

In DNA form, the CDR3 reads TGTGCCAGCAGCTTCTTAGCGGGGGAGACCTACAATGAGCAGTTCTTC. The encoded protein is CASSFLAGETYNEQFF. The chain links TRBV7-6 to TRBJ2-1; 9 bases are shared with TRBD2. The CDR3 is 16 residues long. Per the germline V gene, CDR1 is SGHVS and CDR2 is FNYEAQ. V was pared by 3 bases and J by 2 bases, with 5 bases of the junction left unmatched. Full variable domain (rest looked up from reference TRBV7-6 and TRBJ2-1): GAGVSQSPRYKVTKRGQDVALRCDPISGHVSLYWYRQALGQGPEFLTYFNYEAQQDKSGLPNDRFSAERPEGSISTLTIQRTEQRDSAMYRCASSFLAGETYNEQFFGPGTRLTVL.

The chain uses TRBV27 and TRBJ1-4; the D is unclear. The CDR3 has 14 residues. The germline gives CDR1 MNHEY, CDR2 SMNVEV (reference sequence). With 2 bases removed from V and 7 bases from J, the gap between germline ends came to 11 bases. The CDR3 loop reads CASSLNFLSEKLFF. CDR3 DNA: TGTGCCAGCAGTTTAAACTTTCTTAGTGAAAAACTGTTTTTT.

This chain connects TRBV18 to TRBJ2-5; no reliable D call. Germline-derived CDR1 and CDR2 are KGHSH and LQKENI. The CDR3 sequence is 15 residues long. V dropped 4 bases and J dropped 3 bases, with 15 bases sitting between them. CDR3 bases: TGTGCCAGCTCACTAGCTTTCCTAAATAAAGAGACCCAGTACTTC. Translation: CASSLAFLNKETQYF.

The CDR3 loop reads CASSPFGGSYNEQFF. In DNA form, the CDR3 reads TGTGCCAGCAGCCCCTTCGGCGGGTCCTACAATGAGCAGTTCTTC. The chain uses TRBV21-1 and TRBJ2-1; TRBD2, the table's D call, was not compared with the DNA. TRBV21-1 is given as a pseudogene. The CDR3 extends over 15 amino acids.

V usage is TRBV7-2 and J usage is TRBJ2-7; tentative D call: TRBD2 (5 bases). Germline CDR1 and CDR2: SGHTA and FQGNSA. The CDR3 sequence is 15 residues long. With 1 base removed from V and 0 bases from J, the gap between germline ends came to 10 bases. CDR3 amino acids: CASSLGPRASYEQYF. The DNA of the CDR3 is TGTGCCAGCAGCTTAGGACCGCGGGCCTCCTACGAGCAGTACTTC.

This rearrangement joins TRBV30 to TRBJ2-5, with D perhaps matching TRBD2 (6 bases). Trimming left V 4 bases short and J 8 bases short, with 23 bases between. The germline gives CDR1 GTSNPN, CDR2 SVGIG (reference sequence). This CDR3 spans 15 amino acids. The CDR3 DNA reads TGTGCCTGGACCCAAGGGACTGGCCCGAGGGACACCCAGTACTTC. Protein: CAWTQGTGPRDTQYF. The entire variable domain, with the rest obtained from reference TRBV30 and TRBJ2-5, is as follows: SQTIHQWPATLVQPVGSPLSLECTVEGTSNPNLYWYRQAAGRGLQLLFYSVGIGQISSEVPQNLSASRPQDRQFILSSKKLLLSDSGFYLCAWTQGTGPRDTQYFGPGTRLLVL.

This CDR3 reads CASSQVSGRQETQYF. The CDR3, as DNA: TGCGCCAGCAGCCAAGTATCAGGGAGGCAGGAGACCCAGTACTTC. The chain combines TRBV4-1 with TRBJ2-5, with a weak D call TRBD2 (6 bases). Germline V gene lookup returns CDR1 MGHRA and CDR2 YSYEKL. The CDR3 length is 15 residues. V was pared by 1 base and J by 5 bases, with 14 bases between.

This chain connects TRBV4-3 to TRBJ2-6; D gene uncertain. The CDR3 extends over 18 amino acids. Between the trimmed V and J ends, which lost 0 bases and 0 bases, there was a span of 12 bases. CDR1 is LGHNA, CDR2 YSLEER, per germline. CDR3 region: CASSQETGSLSGANVLTF. Here the CDR3 DNA reads TGCGCCAGCAGCCAAGAAACCGGGTCACTCTCTGGGGCCAACGTCCTGACTTTC.

CDR3 sequence reads: CASSERTGYEQYF. Written as DNA, the CDR3 is TGCGCCAGCAGCGAAAGGACAGGGTACGAGCAGTACTTC. This chain links TRBV4-3 with TRBJ2-7, with TRBD1 matching over 8 bases. Unmatched junction bases numbered 4, after V lost 5 bases and J lost 4 bases. The CDR3 is 13 amino acids. Per germline, CDR1 LGHNA and CDR2 YSLEER.

V is TRBV2 and J is TRBJ1-2; no reliable D call. Germline V gene sequence: CDR1 SNHLY, CDR2 FYNNEI. V shed 4 bases and J shed 8 bases, with 11 bases lying between them. This CDR3 contains 12 residues. This CDR3 reads CASSARVWGYTF. Here the CDR3 DNA reads TGTGCCAGCAGTGCGAGGGTCTGGGGCTACACCTTC.

This clone was seen just once. The V and J genes are TRBV25-1 and TRBJ2-3, with D possibly TRBD2 on 5 matching bases. CDR1 and CDR2 (germline): MGHDK, SYGVNS. The CDR3 has 14 amino acids. V gave up 5 bases and J gave up 2 bases, with 11 bases separating them. The DNA of the CDR3 is TGTGCCAGCAGTCCCCAGGAGGCCACAGATACGCAGTATTTT. This translates into CASSPQEATDTQYF.

In its sample, this clone was seen once. A junction boundary mismatches the germline segment, possibly from a read error. The V gene is TRBV18, the J gene TRBJ2-1, with D perhaps TRBD2 (6 bases). The germline V gene encodes CDR1 KGHSH and CDR2 LQKENI. The length of the CDR3 is 16 residues. CDR3 in amino acids: CASSPPILLRGNEQFF. The DNA of the CDR3 is TGTGCCAGCTCCCCACCCATTTTACTCCGGGGGAATGAGCAGTTCTTC. The whole variable domain, remainder taken from reference TRBV18 and TRBJ2-1, is NAGVMQNPRHLVRRRGQEARLRCSPMKGHSHVYWYRQLPEEGLKFMVYLQKENIIDESGMPKERFSAEFPKEGPSILRIQQVVRGDSAAYFCASSPPILLRGNEQFFGPGTRLTVL.

The rearrangement uses TRBV5-1 and TRBJ2-1, with TRBD1 identical over 7 bases. V lost 0 bases to trimming and J lost 13 bases; unmatched junction nucleotides: 13. CDR3 length: 15 residues. Germline loops: CDR1 SGHRS, CDR2 YFSETQ. CDR3 DNA sequence: TGCGCCAGCAGCTTGGCCAAGGTCGAGGGGGCAACACAGTTCTTC. Translating it yields CASSLAKVEGATQFF. The entire variable domain, with the rest obtained from reference TRBV5-1 and TRBJ2-1, is as follows: KAGVTQTPRYLIKTRGQQVTLSCSPISGHRSVSWYQQTPGQGLQFLFEYFSETQRNKGNFPGRFSGRQFSNSRSEMNVSTLELGDSALYLCASSLAKVEGATQFFGPGTRLTVL.

The chain joins TRBV27 to TRBJ2-1; D is ambiguous. V lost 6 bases, J lost 2 bases, and 14 bases lay in between. Germline loops: CDR1 MNHEY, CDR2 SMNVEV (reference sequence). The length of the CDR3 is 15 residues. The CDR3 coding sequence is TGTGCCAGCAGCGACCTTCCAGAGGCCTACAATGAGCAGTTCTTC. Encoded protein: CASSDLPEAYNEQFF.

This clone was found once. The chain has TRBV19 and TRBJ1-2; D gene uncertain. The germline V and J ends were trimmed by 6 bases and 8 bases, with 19 bases remaining between them. Looked up from germline, CDR1 is LNHDA and CDR2 is SQIVND (reference sequence). The CDR3 spans 14 residues. CDR3 protein: CASRRPGSPGGYTF. The CDR3 region has the DNA TGTGCCAGTAGACGGCCGGGGTCTCCCGGCGGCTACACCTTC.

The chain carries TRBV5-6 and TRBJ1-3; tentatively, D is TRBD1 (6 bases). V lost 4 bases to trimming and J lost 3 bases, with 14 bases between them. In germline, CDR1 is SGHDT, CDR2 YYEEEE. This CDR3 is 15 amino acids long. The chain's CDR3 is CASSTRGGLGNTIYF. As DNA, the CDR3 is TGTGCCAGCAGCACCCGGGGGGGGCTTGGAAACACCATATATTTT.

The rearrangement joins TRBV20-1 to TRBJ2-7; D is unresolved. Trimming took off 3 bases at V and 5 bases at J, with 5 bases between the two ends. Per the germline V gene, CDR1 is DFQATT and CDR2 is SNEGSKA (reference sequence). There are 10 residues in the CDR3. CDR3 region: CSASIHEQYF. The DNA for the CDR3 is TGCAGTGCTAGTATCCACGAGCAGTACTTC.

The chain couples TRBV7-2 to TRBJ1-2, with D unclear. The CDR3 is 15 residues long. The germline V gene has CDR1 SGHTA and CDR2 FQGNSA. V lost 1 base and J lost 1, with 10 bases in between. CDR3 nucleotides: TGTGCCAGCAGCTTAGGTGGAGTTCTTAACTATGGCTACACCTTC. It yields the protein CASSLGGVLNYGYTF.

This chain uses TRBV23-1 with TRBJ2-5, with TRBD2 matching 9 bases. TRBV23-1 falls under the ORF class, with uncertain function. J gave up 3 bases and V 3 bases, and 2 bases lay outside the gene matches. The CDR3 has 14 amino acids. Here the CDR3 DNA reads TGCGCCAGCAGTCAGCCTAGCGGGGAAGAGACCCAGTACTTC. Translation gives CASSQPSGEETQYF.

The V gene is TRBV4-1, the J gene TRBJ2-3, with D possibly matching TRBD1 (6 bases). The CDR3 has 15 residues. Germline loops: CDR1 MGHRA, CDR2 YSYEKL. V gave up 2 bases and J gave up 6 bases, with 15 bases separating them. CDR3 loop: CASSQLQGVADTQYF. The CDR3 region has the DNA TGCGCCAGCAGCCAACTACAGGGTGTTGCCGATACGCAGTATTTT.

The chain employs TRBV11-1 and TRBJ2-1, with a tentative D call TRBD1 (6 bases). This CDR3 spans 16 amino acids. Trimming removed 5 bases at V and 3 bases at J, with 17 bases between. The germline V gene has CDR1 SGHAT and CDR2 FQDESV (reference sequence). The CDR3 is CASSHQTGLGYNEQFF. The CDR3 DNA sequence: TGTGCCAGCAGCCACCAGACAGGCCTGGGCTACAATGAGCAGTTCTTC. Full variable domain (rest looked up from reference TRBV11-1 and TRBJ2-1): EAEVAQSPRYKITEKSQAVAFWCDPISGHATLYWYRQILGQGPELLVQFQDESVVDDSQLPKDRFSAERLKGVDSTLKIQPAELGDSAMYLCASSHQTGLGYNEQFFGPGTRLTVL.

The V gene is TRBV28, the J gene TRBJ2-2, with D hard to call. V was clipped by 2 bases and J by 6 bases, with 4 bases between them. The CDR3 has 12 amino acids. The germline V gene has CDR1 MDHEN and CDR2 SYDVKM. In nucleotides, the CDR3 is TGTGCCAGCAGTTTAGGAGCCGGGGAGCTGTTTTTT. Its translation: CASSLGAGELFF.

The V gene is TRBV4-2, the J gene TRBJ2-7; 13 bases fit TRBD2. Germline CDR1 LGHNA, CDR2 YNFKEQ. CDR3 length: 14 amino acids. V was clipped by 5 bases and J by 6 bases; unmatched bases: 4. The DNA for the CDR3 is TGTGCCAGCAGCATGACTAGCGGGAGGCGCGAGCAGTACTTC. Translating gives CASSMTSGRREQYF.

The chain uses TRBV19 and TRBJ1-2, with TRBD1 identical over 8 bases. This CDR3 region has 14 residues. V dropped 3 bases and J dropped 7; count of bases not matched to a gene: 7. Germline values: CDR1 LNHDA, CDR2 SQIVND (reference sequence). The CDR3 region has the DNA TGTGCCAGTAGTATTGTCCAGGGGGCTACTGGCTACACCTTC. It specifies CASSIVQGATGYTF.

The rearrangement uses TRBV6-6 and TRBJ2-3; 10 bases map to TRBD2. The CDR3 contains 15 residues. The V and J ends lost 7 bases and 1 base, in that order; junction bases with no gene match: 5. The V gene's germline CDR1 is MNHNY and CDR2 SVGAGI (reference sequence). This CDR3 reads CASKGLATRTDTQYF. In DNA form, the CDR3 reads TGTGCCAGCAAGGGACTAGCGACCCGCACAGATACGCAGTATTTT.

This chain joins TRBV5-1 and TRBJ2-5; D not certain. Germline CDR1 reads SGHRS; CDR2 reads YFSETQ. Between the trimmed V and J ends, which lost 0 bases and 4 bases, there was a span of 4 bases. The CDR3 loop spans 12 amino acids. CDR3 residues: CASSLAGETQYF. The DNA of the CDR3 is TGCGCCAGCAGCTTGGCAGGAGAGACCCAGTACTTC.

V and J are TRBV5-4 and TRBJ2-3, with TRBD1 matching over 7 bases. CDR1 is SGHNT and CDR2 is YYREEE in the germline V gene (reference sequence). The CDR3 has 14 amino acids. The V and J ends lost 3 bases and 6 bases, in that order; junction bases with no gene match: 7. For the CDR3, the DNA is TGTGCCAGCAGCTCCCGGACACAGGGGGATACGCAGTATTTT. This codes for CASSSRTQGDTQYF.

V is TRBV5-1 and J is TRBJ2-5, with 10 bases that match TRBD2. The CDR3 contains 17 residues. J gave up 1 base and V 2 bases, and 8 bases lay outside the gene matches. Germline CDR1 reads SGHRS; CDR2 reads YFSETQ. The CDR3 spells CASSFLGLADFQETQYF. The CDR3 DNA follows: TGCGCCAGCAGCTTCTTAGGACTAGCGGACTTCCAAGAGACCCAGTACTTC.